These T cell receptor beta chains were read from a single sample in a study of blood T cell repertoires in COVID-19. Clones were sequenced by immunoSEQ multiplex PCR, and TCRdb holds only the in-frame ones, with some missing. The data hold 90,000 to 120,000 clones, with roughly 82% observed a single time. The sample consisted of peripheral blood. The receptor source for this set is a man aged 55-75 years with acute or convalescent COVID-19. Each CDR3 is given without its conserved first and last residue. Fields, in order: V gene, clone size, CDR3 protein. Rows give clone size only sometimes, using once, few, many, or a class for an expanded clone.

v_call: TRBV10-2; clone_size: .; cdr3_aa: ASSVRRGGTEAF
v_call: TRBV28; clone_size: .; cdr3_aa: ASSYNQYTQY
v_call: TRBV6-5; clone_size: .; cdr3_aa: ASSYRTGVWAEQY
v_call: TRBV7-8; clone_size: few; cdr3_aa: ASSLRTTITDTQY
v_call: TRBV5-1; clone_size: .; cdr3_aa: ASSIQVKTGELF
v_call: TRBV7-2; clone_size: .; cdr3_aa: ASSFGTAYTDTQY
v_call: TRBV7-9; clone_size: .; cdr3_aa: ASSIQGWEEKLF
v_call: TRBV5-1; clone_size: few; cdr3_aa: ASTSRGQGSEQY
v_call: TRBV24-1; clone_size: .; cdr3_aa: ATAGQADQPQH
v_call: TRBV28; clone_size: .; cdr3_aa: ASSLGTSGRASYEQY
v_call: TRBV5-4; clone_size: .; cdr3_aa: ASSRATGENTEAF
v_call: TRBV3-1/TRBV3-2; clone_size: .; cdr3_aa: ASSQADEQF
v_call: TRBV28; clone_size: few; cdr3_aa: ASSPKGAPNTGELF
v_call: TRBV29-1; clone_size: .; cdr3_aa: SVEGGDRDGITDTQY
v_call: TRBV14; clone_size: .; cdr3_aa: ALGSGTGELF
v_call: TRBV5-1; clone_size: .; cdr3_aa: ASRPTRTGSNYGYT
v_call: TRBV5-4; clone_size: .; cdr3_aa: ASSKGTGADGYT
v_call: TRBV19; clone_size: .; cdr3_aa: ASVDRALETQY
v_call: TRBV6-5; clone_size: few; cdr3_aa: ASSYRGGTEAF
v_call: TRBV15; clone_size: .; cdr3_aa: ATSRLENRPDNEQF